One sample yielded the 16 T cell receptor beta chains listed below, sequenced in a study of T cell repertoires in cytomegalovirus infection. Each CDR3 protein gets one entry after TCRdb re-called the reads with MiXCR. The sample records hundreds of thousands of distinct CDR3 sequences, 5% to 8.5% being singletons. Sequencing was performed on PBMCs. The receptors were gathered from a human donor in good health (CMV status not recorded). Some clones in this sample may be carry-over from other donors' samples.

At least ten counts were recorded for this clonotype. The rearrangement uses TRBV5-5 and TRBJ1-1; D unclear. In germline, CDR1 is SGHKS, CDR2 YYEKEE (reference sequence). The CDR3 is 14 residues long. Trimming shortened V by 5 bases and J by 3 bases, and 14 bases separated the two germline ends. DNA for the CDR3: TGTGCCAGCAGTCAAAGGGTTCTCGACACTGAAGCTTTCTTT. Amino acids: CASSQRVLDTEAFF.

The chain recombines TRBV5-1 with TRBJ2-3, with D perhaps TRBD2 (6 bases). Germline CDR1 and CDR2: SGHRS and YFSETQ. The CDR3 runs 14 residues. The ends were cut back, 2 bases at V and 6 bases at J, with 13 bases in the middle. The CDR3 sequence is CASSFGTEGDTQYF. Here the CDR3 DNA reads TGCGCCAGCAGCTTCGGGACGGAGGGGGATACGCAGTATTTT. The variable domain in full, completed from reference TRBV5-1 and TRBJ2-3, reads KAGVTQTPRYLIKTRGQQVTLSCSPISGHRSVSWYQQTPGQGLQFLFEYFSETQRNKGNFPGRFSGRQFSNSRSEMNVSTLELGDSALYLCASSFGTEGDTQYFGPGTRLTVL.

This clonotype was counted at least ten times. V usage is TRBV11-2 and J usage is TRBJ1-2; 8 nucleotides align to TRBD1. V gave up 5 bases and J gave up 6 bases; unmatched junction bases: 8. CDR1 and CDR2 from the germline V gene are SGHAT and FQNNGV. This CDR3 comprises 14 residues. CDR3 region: CASSQIQGVDGYTF. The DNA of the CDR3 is TGTGCCAGCAGCCAAATACAGGGGGTGGATGGCTACACCTTC.

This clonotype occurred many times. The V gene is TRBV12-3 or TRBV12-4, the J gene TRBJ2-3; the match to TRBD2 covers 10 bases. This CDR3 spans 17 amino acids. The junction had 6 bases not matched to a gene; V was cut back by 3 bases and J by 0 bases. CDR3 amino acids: CASSLMLAGDSTDTQYF. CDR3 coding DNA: TGTGCCAGCAGTTTGATGCTAGCGGGGGATAGCACAGATACGCAGTATTTT.

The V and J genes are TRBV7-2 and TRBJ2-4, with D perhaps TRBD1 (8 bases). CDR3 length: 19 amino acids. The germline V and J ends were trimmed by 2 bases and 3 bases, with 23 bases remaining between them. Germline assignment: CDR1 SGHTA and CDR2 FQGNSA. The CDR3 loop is CASSLKDGRTGRDKNIQYF. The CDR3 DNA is TGTGCCAGCAGCTTAAAAGATGGGCGGACAGGGAGGGACAAAAACATTCAGTACTTC.

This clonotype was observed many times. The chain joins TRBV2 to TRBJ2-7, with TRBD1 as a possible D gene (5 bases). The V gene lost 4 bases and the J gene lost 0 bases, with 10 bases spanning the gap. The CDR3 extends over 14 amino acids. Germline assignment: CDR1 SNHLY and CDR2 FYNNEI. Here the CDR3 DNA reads TGTGCCAGCAGTGTGGGGCAGGCCTCCTACGAGCAGTACTTC. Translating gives CASSVGQASYEQYF.

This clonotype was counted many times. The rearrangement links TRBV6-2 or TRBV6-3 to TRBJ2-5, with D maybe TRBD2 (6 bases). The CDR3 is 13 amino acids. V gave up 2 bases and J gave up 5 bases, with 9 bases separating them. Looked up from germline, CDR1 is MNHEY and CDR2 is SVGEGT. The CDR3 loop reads CASSYRAGETQYF. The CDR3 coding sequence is TGTGCCAGCAGTTACAGGGCGGGGGAGACCCAGTACTTC.

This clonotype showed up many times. This CDR3 reads CASSPAGTDTQYF. The CDR3 coding sequence is TGTGCCAGCAGTCCCGCCGGGACAGATACGCAGTATTTT. This chain joins TRBV7-3 and TRBJ2-3; D remains unclear. Between the trimmed V and J ends, which lost 6 bases and 3 bases, there was a span of 10 bases. Germline values: CDR1 SGHTA, CDR2 FQGTGA. The CDR3 consists of 13 residues.

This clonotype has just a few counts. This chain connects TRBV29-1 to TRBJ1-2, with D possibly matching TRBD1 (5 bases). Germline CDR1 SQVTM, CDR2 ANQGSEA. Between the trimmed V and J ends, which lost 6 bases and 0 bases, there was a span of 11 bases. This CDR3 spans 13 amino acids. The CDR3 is CSVDETANYGYTF. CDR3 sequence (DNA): TGCAGCGTAGACGAGACAGCTAACTATGGCTACACCTTC.

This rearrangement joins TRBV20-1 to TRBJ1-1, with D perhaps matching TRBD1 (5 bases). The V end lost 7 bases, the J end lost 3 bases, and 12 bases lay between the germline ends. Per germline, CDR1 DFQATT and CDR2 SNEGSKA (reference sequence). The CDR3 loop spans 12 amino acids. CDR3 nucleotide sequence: TGCAGTGTTCCCGACAGATACACTGAAGCTTTCTTT. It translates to CSVPDRYTEAFF.

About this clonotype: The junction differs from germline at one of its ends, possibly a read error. CDR3: CTSSTGQVEAFF. CDR3 DNA: TGTACCAGTAGTACCGGACAGGTTGAAGCTTTCTTT. V usage is TRBV19 and J usage is TRBJ1-1; TRBD1 agrees at 7 bases. The germline CDR1 and CDR2 sequences are LNHDA and SQIVND (reference sequence). The CDR3 covers 12 residues.

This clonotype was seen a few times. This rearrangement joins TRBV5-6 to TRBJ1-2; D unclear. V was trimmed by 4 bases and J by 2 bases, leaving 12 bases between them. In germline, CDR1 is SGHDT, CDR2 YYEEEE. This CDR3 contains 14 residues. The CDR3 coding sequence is TGTGCCAGCAGCGAGGTCGGGAGGAACTATGGCTACACCTTC. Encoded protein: CASSEVGRNYGYTF. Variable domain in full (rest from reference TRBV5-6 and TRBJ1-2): DAGVTQSPTHLIKTRGQQVTLRCSPKSGHDTVSWYQQALGQGPQFIFQYYEEEERQRGNFPDRFSGHQFPNYSSELNVNALLLGDSALYLCASSEVGRNYGYTFGSGTRLTVV.

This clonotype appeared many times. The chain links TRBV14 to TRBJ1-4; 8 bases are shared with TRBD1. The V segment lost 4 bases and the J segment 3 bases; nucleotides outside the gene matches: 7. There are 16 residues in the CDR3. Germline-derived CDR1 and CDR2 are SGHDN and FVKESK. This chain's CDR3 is CASSRRPGQANEKLFF. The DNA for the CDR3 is TGTGCCAGCAGCCGACGACCGGGACAGGCTAATGAAAAACTGTTTTTT.

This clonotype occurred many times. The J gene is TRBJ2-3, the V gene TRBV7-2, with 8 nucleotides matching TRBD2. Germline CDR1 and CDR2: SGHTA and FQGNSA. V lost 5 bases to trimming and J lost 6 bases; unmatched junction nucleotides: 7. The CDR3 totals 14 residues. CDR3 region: CASSLGGAGDTQYF. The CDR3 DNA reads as TGTGCCAGCAGCCTCGGGGGGGCCGGGGATACGCAGTATTTT.

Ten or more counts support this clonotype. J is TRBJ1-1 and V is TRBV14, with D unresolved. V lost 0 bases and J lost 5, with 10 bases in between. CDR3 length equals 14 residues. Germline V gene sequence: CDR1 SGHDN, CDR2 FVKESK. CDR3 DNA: TGTGCCAGCAGCCAAGATCTTCGGAGGACTGAAGCTTTCTTT. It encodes CASSQDLRRTEAFF.

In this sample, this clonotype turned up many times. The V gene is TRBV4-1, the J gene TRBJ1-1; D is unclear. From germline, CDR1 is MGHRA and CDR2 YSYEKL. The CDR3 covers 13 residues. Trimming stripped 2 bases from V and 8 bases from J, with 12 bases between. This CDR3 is CASSQRSTQEAFF. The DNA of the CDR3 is TGCGCCAGCAGCCAACGGTCCACGCAAGAAGCTTTCTTT.